Below are 14 T cell receptor beta chains sequenced from a single sample in a study of beta chain features in type 1 diabetes listed by TCRdb under 2018. Broader findings and caveats from the paper: Type 1 diabetes patients showed a moderate but significant shortening of TCRB CDR3 length in all four CD4+ subsets.

Library creation used the immunoSEQ multiplex PCR assay. All of the isolated RNA was reverse transcribed with the High Capacity cDNA Reverse Transcription Kit, so expressed TCRB transcripts were sequenced. In its TCRdb copy, this immuneACCESS table keeps in-frame sequences only and misses some clones. Where compared with another copy, unresolved V genes explain less than half of these, and the others have no known cause. In this sample the table shows around 240,000 clones, around 16% of which occur a single time. More than 0.075% of the sample goes to the ten largest clones. Antigen specificity for these receptors is unknown. The sequencing sample was made of naive CD4+ T cells from blood. In the paper's terms, the cell subset or site label means: true naive CD4+ T cells. These TCRs come from a man aged 25-40 years with type 1 diabetes.

The sample holds a few counts of this clone. This chain connects TRBV9 to TRBJ1-2, with D possibly being TRBD1 (6 bases). The CDR3 length is 15 residues. Germline CDR1 reads SGDLS; CDR2 reads YYNGEE. V lost 0 bases and J 3 bases, leaving 12 bases between the germline ends. Here the CDR3 DNA reads TGTGCCAGCAGCGTAGGAACAGGGCGCGACTATGGCTACACCTTC. It is translated as CASSVGTGRDYGYTF.

This clone was seen a handful of times. The V call is TRBV11-2, the J call TRBJ2-5; 9 positions agree with TRBD1. CDR1 SGHAT and CDR2 FQNNGV come from the germline V gene. V shed 1 base, J shed 5 bases, and the junction held 8 bases outside the gene matches. The CDR3 spans 16 residues. The CDR3 is CASSLGDREVLETQYF. The DNA of the CDR3 is TGTGCCAGCAGCTTAGGGGACAGGGAAGTACTGGAGACCCAGTACTTC.

This clone came up a few times. The rearrangement joins TRBV15 to TRBJ1-4, with 8 bases matching TRBD1. Germline V gene data show CDR1 as LNHNV and CDR2 as YYDKDF (reference sequence). The junction had 5 bases not matched to a gene; V was cut back by 0 bases and J by 5 bases. The CDR3 totals 16 residues. CDR3 nucleotide sequence: TGTGCCACCAGCAGAGATTGGACAGGGATGAATGAAAAACTGTTTTTT. It specifies CATSRDWTGMNEKLFF.

The chain is built from TRBV30 and TRBJ2-7; 10 bases agree with TRBD1. J gave up 5 bases and V 4 bases, and 8 bases lay outside the gene matches. CDR3 length: 14 residues. Per the germline V gene, CDR1 is GTSNPN and CDR2 is SVGIG (reference sequence). CDR3 residues: CAWTKGQGFHEQYF. DNA of the CDR3: TGTGCCTGGACTAAGGGACAGGGGTTCCACGAGCAGTACTTC. The entire variable domain, with the rest obtained from reference TRBV30 and TRBJ2-7, is as follows: SQTIHQWPATLVQPVGSPLSLECTVEGTSNPNLYWYRQAAGRGLQLLFYSVGIGQISSEVPQNLSASRPQDRQFILSSKKLLLSDSGFYLCAWTKGQGFHEQYFGPGTRLTVT.

This clone turned up a few times. The chain links TRBV5-6 to TRBJ2-1; 9 positions match TRBD1. V lost 6 bases to trimming and J lost 0 bases; unmatched junction nucleotides: 10. In germline, CDR1 is SGHDT, CDR2 YYEEEE. The CDR3 has 17 amino acids. The CDR3 region is CASIRDREIYSYNEQFF. CDR3 in DNA: TGTGCCAGCATCCGGGACAGGGAGATTTACTCCTACAATGAGCAGTTCTTC. The full variable domain, rest sourced from reference TRBV5-6 and TRBJ2-1, is DAGVTQSPTHLIKTRGQQVTLRCSPKSGHDTVSWYQQALGQGPQFIFQYYEEEERQRGNFPDRFSGHQFPNYSSELNVNALLLGDSALYLCASIRDREIYSYNEQFFGPGTRLTVL.

This clone was seen a few times. This chain uses TRBV7-8 with TRBJ1-1; 7 nucleotides agree with TRBD1. The CDR3 totals 14 residues. J was trimmed by 11 bases and V by 5 bases; bases with no gene match: 14. CDR1 is SGHVS, CDR2 FQNEAQ, per germline. CDR3 amino acids: CASSAMTGTYPAFF. The CDR3 region has the DNA TGTGCCAGCAGCGCAATGACAGGGACCTATCCCGCTTTCTTT.

This clone appeared a few times. The chain employs TRBV5-1 and TRBJ1-2; perhaps TRBD1 as D (6 bases). Trimming left V 0 bases short and J 8 bases short, with 11 bases between. CDR1 SGHRS and CDR2 YFSETQ come from the germline V gene. The CDR3 sequence is 13 residues long. The CDR3 DNA reads TGCGCCAGCAGCTTGGAAAACAGGGAAGGCTACACCTTC. Protein product: CASSLENREGYTF.

This clone was seen more than once but under ten times. The J gene is TRBJ2-2, the V gene TRBV23-1, with 8 nucleotides matching TRBD2. TRBV23-1 is designated an ORF whose function remains uncertain. This CDR3 is 16 amino acids long. Trimming removed 0 bases from V and 3 bases from J; junction bases left unmatched: 3. CDR3 in amino acids: CASSQSSGRDTGELFF. The CDR3 DNA follows: TGCGCCAGCAGTCAATCCTCCGGGAGGGACACCGGGGAGCTGTTTTTT.

The V call is TRBV2, the J call TRBJ2-1; no clear D. CDR1 is SNHLY, CDR2 FYNNEI, per germline. Trimming took off 5 bases at V and 4 bases at J, with 9 bases between the two ends. The CDR3 spans 13 residues. CDR3 region: CASSKSEYNEQFF. CDR3 coding DNA: TGTGCCAGCAGTAAGAGCGAGTACAATGAGCAGTTCTTC.

This clone was detected a few times. V and J are TRBV4-3 and TRBJ2-1; the match to TRBD1 covers 7 bases. Looked up from germline, CDR1 is LGHNA and CDR2 is YSLEER. V trimming: 0 bases; J trimming: 10 bases; junction bases outside the gene matches: 3. The CDR3 is 13 amino acids. Here the CDR3 DNA reads TGCGCCAGCAGCCAAGAGGAGACAGGGGAGCAGTTCTTC. Its translation: CASSQEETGEQFF.

J is TRBJ2-1 and V is TRBV7-2; a weak D match, TRBD2 (6 bases). The CDR3 has 14 amino acids. CDR1 and CDR2 from the germline V gene are SGHTA and FQGNSA. Trimming pared 5 bases from V and 4 bases from J, leaving 12 bases between. The CDR3 region has the DNA TGTGCCAGCAGCCTAGAGGAGGGATACAATGAGCAGTTCTTC. Protein product: CASSLEEGYNEQFF.

This clone showed up just a few times. The V and J genes are TRBV7-9 and TRBJ2-3, with TRBD2 identical over 13 bases. The germline CDR1 and CDR2 sequences are SEHNR and FQNEAQ (reference sequence). The CDR3 is 17 residues long. Trimming took 4 bases from V and 5 from J; bases not matched to a gene: 9. The CDR3: CASSSLGLAGDRDTQYF. The CDR3 bases are TGTGCCAGCAGCTCCCTAGGACTAGCGGGAGACCGAGATACGCAGTATTTT.

This clone appeared a few times. The chain carries TRBV30 and TRBJ2-3; 12 bases agree with TRBD2. The CDR3 loop spans 15 amino acids. V dropped 4 bases and J dropped 3; count of bases not matched to a gene: 5. The germline V gene has CDR1 GTSNPN and CDR2 SVGIG (reference sequence). This chain's CDR3 is CAWTSGTSGTDTQYF. CDR3 nucleotide sequence: TGTGCCTGGACTTCCGGGACTAGCGGGACAGATACGCAGTATTTT. Full variable domain (missing parts from reference TRBV30 and TRBJ2-3): SQTIHQWPATLVQPVGSPLSLECTVEGTSNPNLYWYRQAAGRGLQLLFYSVGIGQISSEVPQNLSASRPQDRQFILSSKKLLLSDSGFYLCAWTSGTSGTDTQYFGPGTRLTVL.

The chain carries TRBV18 and TRBJ2-5, with 8 bases identical to TRBD1. The CDR3 is made up of 16 amino acids. V trimming: 3 bases; J trimming: 4 bases; junction bases outside the gene matches: 10. CDR1 is KGHSH and CDR2 is LQKENI in the germline V gene. CDR3 sequence reads: CASSPSRDRIGETQYF. CDR3 nucleotides: TGTGCCAGCTCACCGAGCCGGGACAGGATTGGAGAGACCCAGTACTTC.